This is a list of T cell receptor beta chains from one sample in a study of shared clonotypes between healthy human individuals. The method was immunoSEQ multiplex PCR; TCRdb's version includes in-frame clones alone and lacks a portion of them. This sample has about 1,500,000 clones, with over 95% found just once. The material sequenced was naive CD4+ T cells sorted from blood. These receptors all come from a man aged 30 to 39 in good health. Both conserved end residues are part of each CDR3. The order of the fields is CDR3 protein, CDR3 DNA, clone size, J gene, V gene, D gene. D genes are given only for firm matches. The size of a clone is reported for some rows only, either as once, few or many, or as a class for expanded clones.

CDR3 protein: CASSKFTLDGRDNQPQHF; CDR3 DNA: TGTGCCAGCAGTAAATTCACTTTAGATGGACGAGACAATCAGCCCCAGCATTTT; clone size: NA; J gene: TRBJ1-5; V gene: TRBV2; D gene: NA
CDR3 protein: CASSVEKGPNYEQFF; CDR3 DNA: TGTGCCAGCAGTGTAGAAAAGGGGCCCAACTATGAGCAGTTCTTC; clone size: NA; J gene: TRBJ2-1; V gene: TRBV6-1; D gene: NA
CDR3 protein: CASSSLPGLVYNEQFF; CDR3 DNA: TGCGCCAGCAGCTCGTTACCGGGACTAGTCTACAATGAGCAGTTCTTC; clone size: NA; J gene: TRBJ2-1; V gene: TRBV5-1; D gene: TRBD2
CDR3 protein: CASSLGLPNPDTQYF; CDR3 DNA: TGTGCCAGCAGCTTAGGGCTTCCGAATCCAGATACGCAGTATTTT; clone size: NA; J gene: TRBJ2-3; V gene: TRBV11-3; D gene: NA
CDR3 protein: CASSLELAGTDTQYF; CDR3 DNA: TGTGCCAGCAGCTTAGAACTAGCGGGCACAGATACGCAGTATTTT; clone size: NA; J gene: TRBJ2-3; V gene: TRBV7-6; D gene: TRBD2
CDR3 protein: CSVAAGLTEAFF; CDR3 DNA: TGCAGCGTTGCGGCAGGGCTCACTGAAGCTTTCTTT; clone size: NA; J gene: TRBJ1-1; V gene: TRBV29-1; D gene: NA
CDR3 protein: CASSSRDRGYNEQFF; CDR3 DNA: TGTGCCAGCAGCTCCCGGGACAGGGGTTACAATGAGCAGTTCTTC; clone size: NA; J gene: TRBJ2-1; V gene: TRBV7-9; D gene: TRBD1
CDR3 protein: CASSESLAGYNEQFF; CDR3 DNA: TGCGCCAGCAGTGAAAGTCTGGCAGGGTACAATGAGCAGTTCTTC; clone size: NA; J gene: TRBJ2-1; V gene: TRBV10-1; D gene: NA
CDR3 protein: CASTDRGTDTQYF; CDR3 DNA: TGCGCCAGCACGGACAGGGGTACAGATACGCAGTATTTT; clone size: NA; J gene: TRBJ2-3; V gene: TRBV10-1; D gene: TRBD1
CDR3 protein: CASSTPYRERHQPQHF; CDR3 DNA: TGTGCCAGTAGTACCCCTTACAGGGAGCGTCATCAGCCCCAGCATTTT; clone size: NA; J gene: TRBJ1-5; V gene: TRBV19; D gene: NA
CDR3 protein: CASSGASGRAGETQYF; CDR3 DNA: TGTGCCAGCAGCGGTGCTAGCGGGAGGGCGGGAGAGACCCAGTACTTC; clone size: NA; J gene: TRBJ2-5; V gene: TRBV9; D gene: TRBD2
CDR3 protein: CASSVLSSNQPQHF; CDR3 DNA: TGTGCCAGCAGTGTACTAAGCAGCAATCAGCCCCAGCATTTT; clone size: NA; J gene: TRBJ1-5; V gene: TRBV28; D gene: NA
CDR3 protein: CASSSGTGMNQPQHF; CDR3 DNA: TGTGCCAGCAGTTCCGGGACAGGGATGAATCAGCCCCAGCATTTT; clone size: NA; J gene: TRBJ1-5; V gene: TRBV6-1; D gene: TRBD1
CDR3 protein: CASSLNWGLAGDYEQYF; CDR3 DNA: TGTGCCAGCAGCTTAAACTGGGGGCTAGCGGGTGATTACGAGCAGTACTTC; clone size: NA; J gene: TRBJ2-7; V gene: TRBV7-9; D gene: TRBD2
CDR3 protein: CASSPRGTREQFF; CDR3 DNA: TGTGCCAGCAGCCCCCGGGGAACCAGGGAGCAGTTCTTC; clone size: NA; J gene: TRBJ2-1; V gene: TRBV5-4; D gene: NA
CDR3 protein: CASREEGLTDTQYF; CDR3 DNA: TGTGCCAGCAGGGAGGAAGGTTTGACAGATACGCAGTATTTT; clone size: NA; J gene: TRBJ2-3; V gene: TRBV2; D gene: NA
CDR3 protein: CASSSSGTAREQYF; CDR3 DNA: TGTGCCAGCAGCTCCTCCGGGACCGCCAGGGAGCAGTACTTC; clone size: NA; J gene: TRBJ2-7; V gene: TRBV5-6; D gene: NA
CDR3 protein: CASSFGTSGIGPLEQYF; CDR3 DNA: TGTGCCAGCAGTTTCGGTACTAGCGGGATCGGACCCTTGGAGCAGTACTTC; clone size: NA; J gene: TRBJ2-7; V gene: TRBV27; D gene: TRBD2
CDR3 protein: CASSVAATREYEQYF; CDR3 DNA: TGTGCCAGCAGCGTAGCCGCCACAAGGGAATACGAGCAGTACTTC; clone size: NA; J gene: TRBJ2-7; V gene: TRBV9; D gene: NA
CDR3 protein: CASRLEGSNQPQHF; CDR3 DNA: TGTGCCAGCAGGTTGGAGGGGAGCAATCAGCCCCAGCATTTT; clone size: NA; J gene: TRBJ1-5; V gene: TRBV2; D gene: NA
CDR3 protein: CASSSSPLAGGNHEQFF; CDR3 DNA: TGTGCCAGCAGCTCTTCCCCGCTAGCGGGAGGGAATCATGAGCAGTTCTTC; clone size: NA; J gene: TRBJ2-1; V gene: TRBV11-2; D gene: TRBD2
CDR3 protein: CASSLPDRVHNEQFF; CDR3 DNA: TGTGCCAGCAGTTTGCCCGACAGGGTACACAATGAGCAGTTCTTC; clone size: NA; J gene: TRBJ2-1; V gene: TRBV6-6; D gene: TRBD1
CDR3 protein: CASVSGAGNTIYF; CDR3 DNA: TGTGCCAGCGTATCGGGGGCTGGAAACACCATATATTTT; clone size: NA; J gene: TRBJ1-3; V gene: TRBV2; D gene: NA
CDR3 protein: CASSLGLSTDTQYF; CDR3 DNA: TGTGCCAGCAGCTTGGGCCTAAGCACAGATACGCAGTATTTT; clone size: once; J gene: TRBJ2-3; V gene: TRBV5-4; D gene: NA
CDR3 protein: CASSLSTGQGGEKLFF; CDR3 DNA: TGTGCCAGCAGTTTATCAACGGGACAGGGGGGTGAAAAACTGTTTTTT; clone size: NA; J gene: TRBJ1-4; V gene: TRBV27; D gene: TRBD1
CDR3 protein: CASSPTGTSGIVDEQFF; CDR3 DNA: TGTGCCAGCAGCCCAACCGGGACTAGCGGGATAGTCGATGAGCAGTTCTTC; clone size: NA; J gene: TRBJ2-1; V gene: TRBV7-3; D gene: TRBD2
CDR3 protein: CASSEGSGGRTDTQYF; CDR3 DNA: TGCGCCAGCAGTGAGGGGTCGGGAGGCCGCACAGATACGCAGTATTTT; clone size: NA; J gene: TRBJ2-3; V gene: TRBV10-1; D gene: TRBD2
CDR3 protein: CASSPTGNTDTQYF; CDR3 DNA: TGTGCCAGCAGTCCGACAGGCAACACAGATACGCAGTATTTT; clone size: NA; J gene: TRBJ2-3; V gene: TRBV6-5; D gene: NA
CDR3 protein: CAISEPSGEPSGGEQYF; CDR3 DNA: TGTGCCATCAGTGAGCCTAGCGGGGAACCCTCCGGAGGAGAGCAGTACTTC; clone size: NA; J gene: TRBJ2-7; V gene: TRBV10-3; D gene: TRBD2
CDR3 protein: CASSVVSSGHLSYNEQFF; CDR3 DNA: TGTGCCAGCAGCGTAGTTAGTAGCGGACACTTATCCTACAATGAGCAGTTCTTC; clone size: once; J gene: TRBJ2-1; V gene: TRBV9; D gene: NA
CDR3 protein: CASSEWEDHGYTF; CDR3 DNA: TGTGCCAGCAGTGAGTGGGAGGACCATGGCTACACCTTC; clone size: NA; J gene: TRBJ1-2; V gene: TRBV6-1; D gene: NA
CDR3 protein: CASSQMAATNEKLFF; CDR3 DNA: TGTGCCAGTAGTCAGATGGCGGCAACTAATGAAAAACTGTTTTTT; clone size: NA; J gene: TRBJ1-4; V gene: TRBV19; D gene: NA
CDR3 protein: CASNSREFTEQFF; CDR3 DNA: TGCGCCAGCAACTCGCGGGAGTTTACTGAGCAGTTCTTC; clone size: NA; J gene: TRBJ2-1; V gene: TRBV10-1; D gene: TRBD2
CDR3 protein: CASSDFYGYTF; CDR3 DNA: TGTGCCAGCAGCGATTTCTATGGCTACACCTTC; clone size: NA; J gene: TRBJ1-2; V gene: TRBV28; D gene: NA
CDR3 protein: CATSRARLGGYTF; CDR3 DNA: TGTGCCACCAGCAGAGCCAGGTTGGGAGGCTACACCTTC; clone size: NA; J gene: TRBJ1-2; V gene: TRBV15; D gene: NA
CDR3 protein: CASSPRDGETQYF; CDR3 DNA: TGTGCCAGCAGCCCGCGGGACGGAGAGACCCAGTACTTC; clone size: NA; J gene: TRBJ2-5; V gene: TRBV5-8; D gene: NA
CDR3 protein: CASSYLDLQETQYF; CDR3 DNA: TGTGCCAGCAGTTACTTGGACCTCCAAGAGACCCAGTACTTC; clone size: NA; J gene: TRBJ2-5; V gene: TRBV6-6; D gene: NA
CDR3 protein: CATSLSLGNTGELFF; CDR3 DNA: TGTGCCACCAGCCTCTCCTTGGGGAACACCGGGGAGCTGTTTTTT; clone size: NA; J gene: TRBJ2-2; V gene: TRBV19; D gene: NA
CDR3 protein: CASSVAPHSGNTIYF; CDR3 DNA: TGTGCCAGCAGCGTAGCTCCGCACTCTGGAAACACCATATATTTT; clone size: NA; J gene: TRBJ1-3; V gene: TRBV9; D gene: NA
CDR3 protein: CATSRVTGVNEQYF; CDR3 DNA: TGTGCCACCAGCAGAGTTACAGGGGTCAACGAGCAGTACTTC; clone size: NA; J gene: TRBJ2-7; V gene: TRBV15; D gene: TRBD1
CDR3 protein: CSAVLGDEQYF; CDR3 DNA: TGCAGTGCGGTCCTAGGGGACGAGCAGTACTTC; clone size: NA; J gene: TRBJ2-7; V gene: TRBV20-1; D gene: NA
CDR3 protein: CATRQDRGLGTDTQYF; CDR3 DNA: TGTGCCACCCGACAGGACAGGGGGCTCGGCACAGATACGCAGTATTTT; clone size: NA; J gene: TRBJ2-3; V gene: TRBV28; D gene: TRBD1
CDR3 protein: CASSHREGSGNTIYF; CDR3 DNA: TGTGCCAGCAGCCATCGGGAAGGCTCTGGAAACACCATATATTTT; clone size: NA; J gene: TRBJ1-3; V gene: TRBV6-6; D gene: NA
CDR3 protein: CASSPNEKLFF; CDR3 DNA: TGTGCCAGCAGCCCGAATGAAAAACTGTTTTTT; clone size: NA; J gene: TRBJ1-4; V gene: TRBV16; D gene: NA